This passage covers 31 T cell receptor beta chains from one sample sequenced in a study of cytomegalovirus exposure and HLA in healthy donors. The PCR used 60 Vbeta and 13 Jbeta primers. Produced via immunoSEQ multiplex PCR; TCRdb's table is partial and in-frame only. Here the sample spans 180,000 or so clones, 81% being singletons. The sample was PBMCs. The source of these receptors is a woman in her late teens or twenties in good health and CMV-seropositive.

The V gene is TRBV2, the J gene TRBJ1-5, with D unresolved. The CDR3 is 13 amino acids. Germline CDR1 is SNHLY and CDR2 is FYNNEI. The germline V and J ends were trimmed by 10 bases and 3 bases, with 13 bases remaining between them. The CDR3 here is CAIAPTANQPQHF. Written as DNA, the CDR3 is TGTGCCATAGCTCCGACGGCCAATCAGCCCCAGCATTTT.

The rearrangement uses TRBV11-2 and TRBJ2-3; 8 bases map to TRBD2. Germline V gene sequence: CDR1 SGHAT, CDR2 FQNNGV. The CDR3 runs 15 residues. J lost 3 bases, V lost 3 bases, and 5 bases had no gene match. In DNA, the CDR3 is TGTGCCAGCAGCTTTTTACCGGGAGGGACAGATACGCAGTATTTT. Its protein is CASSFLPGGTDTQYF.

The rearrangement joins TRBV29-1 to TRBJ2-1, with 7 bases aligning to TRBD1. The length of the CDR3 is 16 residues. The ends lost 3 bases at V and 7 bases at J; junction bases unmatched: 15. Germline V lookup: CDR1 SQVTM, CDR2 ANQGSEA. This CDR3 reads CSVDKTGRTGENEQFF. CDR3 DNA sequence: TGCAGCGTTGATAAGACAGGCCGGACAGGAGAGAATGAGCAGTTCTTC.

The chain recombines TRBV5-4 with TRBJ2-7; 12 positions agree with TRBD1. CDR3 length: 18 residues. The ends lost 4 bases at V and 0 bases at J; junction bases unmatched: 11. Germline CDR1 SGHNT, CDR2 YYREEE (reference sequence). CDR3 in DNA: TGTGCCAGCAGCGCCCGGGACAGGGGGCCCGTGGGCTCCTACGAGCAGTACTTC. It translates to CASSARDRGPVGSYEQYF.

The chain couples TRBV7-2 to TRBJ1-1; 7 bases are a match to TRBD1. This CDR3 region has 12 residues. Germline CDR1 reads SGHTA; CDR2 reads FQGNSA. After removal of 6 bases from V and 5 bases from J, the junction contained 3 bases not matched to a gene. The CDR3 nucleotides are TGTGCCAGCAGTTCACAGGGGACTGAAGCTTTCTTT. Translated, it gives CASSSQGTEAFF.

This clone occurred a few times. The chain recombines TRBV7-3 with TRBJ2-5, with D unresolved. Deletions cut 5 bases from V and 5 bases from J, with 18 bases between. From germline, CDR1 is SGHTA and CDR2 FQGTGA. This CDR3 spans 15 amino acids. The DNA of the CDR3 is TGTGCCAGCAGCCCCAGTCCGACCACCAGGGAGACCCAGTACTTC. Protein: CASSPSPTTRETQYF.

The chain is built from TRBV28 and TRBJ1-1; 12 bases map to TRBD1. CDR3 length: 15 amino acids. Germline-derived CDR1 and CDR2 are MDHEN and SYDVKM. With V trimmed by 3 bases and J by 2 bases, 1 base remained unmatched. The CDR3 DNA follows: TGTGCCAGCAGTTTTGGGACAGGGGGCAACACTGAAGCTTTCTTT. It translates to CASSFGTGGNTEAFF.

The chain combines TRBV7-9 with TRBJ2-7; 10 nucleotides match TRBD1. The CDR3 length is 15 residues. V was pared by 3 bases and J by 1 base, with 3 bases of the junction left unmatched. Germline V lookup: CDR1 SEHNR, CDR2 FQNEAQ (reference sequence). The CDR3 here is CASSFGQGGSYEQYF. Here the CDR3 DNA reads TGTGCCAGCAGCTTCGGACAGGGGGGGTCCTACGAGCAGTACTTC. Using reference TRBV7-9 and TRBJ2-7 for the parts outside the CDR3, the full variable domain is DTGVSQNPRHKITKRGQNVTFRCDPISEHNRLYWYRQTLGQGPEFLTYFQNEAQLEKSRLLSDRFSAERPKGSFSTLEIQRTEQGDSAMYLCASSFGQGGSYEQYFGPGTRLTVT.

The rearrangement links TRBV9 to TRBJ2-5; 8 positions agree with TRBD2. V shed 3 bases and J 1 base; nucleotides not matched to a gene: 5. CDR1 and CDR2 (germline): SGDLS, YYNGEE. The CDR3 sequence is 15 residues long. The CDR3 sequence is CASSAIAGSQETQYF. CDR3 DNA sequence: TGTGCCAGCAGCGCCATAGCGGGGTCCCAAGAGACCCAGTACTTC.

In DNA form, the CDR3 reads TGTGCCAGCAACCCACTAGCGGGGGATCCTTACGAGCAGTACTTC. Its translation: CASNPLAGDPYEQYF. The V and J genes are TRBV6-1 and TRBJ2-7; TRBD2 agrees at 11 bases. The CDR3 length is 15 residues. The ends lost 7 bases at V and 4 bases at J; junction bases unmatched: 9. CDR1 is MNHNS and CDR2 is SASEGT in the germline V gene.

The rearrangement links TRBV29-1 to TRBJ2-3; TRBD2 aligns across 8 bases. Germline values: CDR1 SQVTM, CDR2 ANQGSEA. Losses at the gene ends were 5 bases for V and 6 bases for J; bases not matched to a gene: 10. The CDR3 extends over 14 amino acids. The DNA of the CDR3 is TGCAGCGTTTTGCGGGGGGCTGAGTCGGATACGCAGTATTTT. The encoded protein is CSVLRGAESDTQYF.

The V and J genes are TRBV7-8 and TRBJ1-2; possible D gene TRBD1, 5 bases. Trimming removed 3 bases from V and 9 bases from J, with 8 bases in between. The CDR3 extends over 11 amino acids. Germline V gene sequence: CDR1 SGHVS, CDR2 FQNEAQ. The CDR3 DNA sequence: TGTGCCAGCAGCTTGGGGGGGAGCTACACCTTC. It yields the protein CASSLGGSYTF.

This CDR3 is CASSVVYPTGFLAGELFF. The DNA of the CDR3 is TGTGCCAGCAGCGTAGTTTATCCGACAGGGTTTTTGGCCGGGGAGCTGTTTTTT. This sequence joins TRBV9 and TRBJ2-2; 7 nucleotides match TRBD1. The V gene end was trimmed by 0 bases and the J gene end by 6 bases; junction bases not matched to a gene: 14. Looked up from germline, CDR1 is SGDLS and CDR2 is YYNGEE. The CDR3 contains 18 residues.

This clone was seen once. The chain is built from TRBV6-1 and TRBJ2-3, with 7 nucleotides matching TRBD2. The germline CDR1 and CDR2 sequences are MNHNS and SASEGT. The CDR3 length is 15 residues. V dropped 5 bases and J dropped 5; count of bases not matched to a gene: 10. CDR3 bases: TGTGCCAGCAGTCCCGGGACTACGATCAGAGATACGCAGTATTTT. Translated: CASSPGTTIRDTQYF.

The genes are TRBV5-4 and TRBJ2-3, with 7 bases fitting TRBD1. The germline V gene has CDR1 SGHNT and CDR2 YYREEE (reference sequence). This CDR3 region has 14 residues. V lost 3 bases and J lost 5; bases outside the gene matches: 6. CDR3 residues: CASSSGQVVDTQYF. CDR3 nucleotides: TGTGCCAGCAGCTCCGGACAGGTGGTAGATACGCAGTATTTT.

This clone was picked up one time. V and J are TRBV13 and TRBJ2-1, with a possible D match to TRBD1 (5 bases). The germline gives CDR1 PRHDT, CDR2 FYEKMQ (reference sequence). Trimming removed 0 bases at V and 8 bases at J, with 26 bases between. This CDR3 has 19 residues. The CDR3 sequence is CASSLGLISGYQIGDEQFF. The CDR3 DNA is TGTGCCAGCAGCTTAGGCCTAATTTCCGGCTACCAGATAGGGGATGAGCAGTTCTTC. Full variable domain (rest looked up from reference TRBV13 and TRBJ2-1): AAGVIQSPRHLIKEKRETATLKCYPIPRHDTVYWYQQGPGQDPQFLISFYEKMQSDKGSIPDRFSAQQFSDYHSELNMSSLELGDSALYFCASSLGLISGYQIGDEQFFGPGTRLTVL.

The CDR3 here is CASSQPPGLVTYNSPLHF. In nucleotides, the CDR3 is TGCGCCAGCAGCCAACCCCCAGGGCTCGTAACCTATAATTCACCCCTCCACTTT. The rearrangement uses TRBV4-1 and TRBJ1-6, with a weak D call TRBD1 (5 bases). Germline CDR1 MGHRA, CDR2 YSYEKL. Trimming cost V 2 bases and J 2 bases, with 16 bases left between them. The length of the CDR3 is 18 residues.

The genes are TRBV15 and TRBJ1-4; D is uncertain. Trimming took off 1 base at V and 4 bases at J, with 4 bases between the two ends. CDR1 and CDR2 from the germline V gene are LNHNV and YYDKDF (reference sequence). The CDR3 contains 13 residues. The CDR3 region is CATSRGHNEKLFF. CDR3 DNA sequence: TGTGCCACCAGCAGAGGACATAATGAAAAACTGTTTTTT.

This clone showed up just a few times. The DNA for the CDR3 is TGTGCCAGCAGTCTATGGACAGGGGGCGTTTCACCCCTCCACTTT. Amino acids: CASSLWTGGVSPLHF. The gene calls are TRBV27 and TRBJ1-6; TRBD1 agrees at 11 bases. Looked up from germline, CDR1 is MNHEY and CDR2 is SMNVEV (reference sequence). The J segment lost 9 bases and the V segment lost 5 bases, leaving 6 bases of the junction unmatched. The CDR3 runs to 15 residues.

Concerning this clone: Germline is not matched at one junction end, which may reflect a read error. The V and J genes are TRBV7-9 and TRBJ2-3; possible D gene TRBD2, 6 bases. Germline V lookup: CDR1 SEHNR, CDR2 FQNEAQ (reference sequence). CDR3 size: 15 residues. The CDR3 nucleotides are TGTTCCAGCAGTCGACCCACTAGCAGCACAGATACGCAGTATTTT. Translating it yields CSSSRPTSSTDTQYF.

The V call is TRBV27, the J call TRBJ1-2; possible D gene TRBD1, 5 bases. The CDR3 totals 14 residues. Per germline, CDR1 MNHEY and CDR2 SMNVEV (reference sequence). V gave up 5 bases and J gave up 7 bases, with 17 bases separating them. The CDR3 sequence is CASSPRGAGGGYTF. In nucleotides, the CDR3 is TGTGCCAGCAGTCCCCGAGGGGCCGGGGGTGGCTACACCTTC.

This CDR3 reads CASRGTGLAVYNEQFF. CDR3 in DNA: TGCGCCAGCAGGGGAACGGGACTAGCGGTATACAATGAGCAGTTCTTC. The rearrangement links TRBV5-1 to TRBJ2-1, with TRBD2 matching 11 bases. Per the germline V gene, CDR1 is SGHRS and CDR2 is YFSETQ. V shed 5 bases and J 4 bases; nucleotides not matched to a gene: 8. There are 16 residues in the CDR3.

In DNA form, the CDR3 reads TGTGCCAGCAGCTTAGGGCCGGGACTTCTCACAGATACGCAGTATTTT. Protein product: CASSLGPGLLTDTQYF. The chain combines TRBV7-6 with TRBJ2-3; D is perhaps TRBD2 (6 bases). The CDR3 contains 16 residues. The ends were cut back, 1 base at V and 2 bases at J, with 13 bases in the middle. Looked up from germline, CDR1 is SGHVS and CDR2 is FNYEAQ.

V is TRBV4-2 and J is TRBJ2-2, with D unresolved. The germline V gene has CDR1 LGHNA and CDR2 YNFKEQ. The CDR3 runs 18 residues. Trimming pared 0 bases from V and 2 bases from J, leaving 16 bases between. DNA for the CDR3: TGTGCCAGCAGCCAAGATGTAATTATTTCTACCAACACCGGGGAGCTGTTTTTT. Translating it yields CASSQDVIISTNTGELFF.

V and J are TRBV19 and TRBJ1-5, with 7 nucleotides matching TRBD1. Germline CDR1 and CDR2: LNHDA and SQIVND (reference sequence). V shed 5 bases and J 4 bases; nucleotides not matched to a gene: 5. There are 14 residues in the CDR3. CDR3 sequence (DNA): TGTGCCAGTAGTCTCAGACAGGGAAATCAGCCCCAGCATTTT. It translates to CASSLRQGNQPQHF.

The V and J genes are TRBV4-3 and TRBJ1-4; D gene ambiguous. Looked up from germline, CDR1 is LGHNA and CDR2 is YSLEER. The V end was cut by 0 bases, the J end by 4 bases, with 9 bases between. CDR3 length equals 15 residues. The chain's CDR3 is CASSQDGRSNEKLFF. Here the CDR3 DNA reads TGCGCCAGCAGCCAAGATGGGAGGAGTAATGAAAAACTGTTTTTT.

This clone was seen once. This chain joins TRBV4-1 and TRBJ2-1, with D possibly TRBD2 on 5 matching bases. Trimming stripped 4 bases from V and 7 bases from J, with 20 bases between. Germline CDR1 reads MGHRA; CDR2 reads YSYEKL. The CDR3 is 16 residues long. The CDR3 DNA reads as TGCGCCAGCAGCCCCCATTGGACTCTTCCTGGGAATGAGCAGTTCTTC. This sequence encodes CASSPHWTLPGNEQFF.

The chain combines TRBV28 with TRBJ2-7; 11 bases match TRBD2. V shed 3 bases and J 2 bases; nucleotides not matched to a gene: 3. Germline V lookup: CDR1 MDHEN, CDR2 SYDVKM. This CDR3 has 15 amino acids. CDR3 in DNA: TGTGCCAGCAGTTTCCGGGGACTAGCGGCCTACGAGCAGTACTTC. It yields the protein CASSFRGLAAYEQYF.

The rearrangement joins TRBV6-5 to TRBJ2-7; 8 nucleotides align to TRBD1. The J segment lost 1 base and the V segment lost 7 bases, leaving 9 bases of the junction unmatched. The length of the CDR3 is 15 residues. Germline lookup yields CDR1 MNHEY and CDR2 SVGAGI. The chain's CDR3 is CASTSPGTGSYEQYF. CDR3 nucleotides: TGTGCCAGCACCTCCCCCGGGACAGGATCCTACGAGCAGTACTTC.

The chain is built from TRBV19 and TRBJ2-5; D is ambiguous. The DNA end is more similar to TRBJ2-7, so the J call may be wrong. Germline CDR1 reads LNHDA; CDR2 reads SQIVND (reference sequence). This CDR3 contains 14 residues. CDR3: CASSIATNSYEQYF. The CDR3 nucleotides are TGTGCCAGTAGTATCGCAACCAACAGCTACGAGCAGTACTTC.

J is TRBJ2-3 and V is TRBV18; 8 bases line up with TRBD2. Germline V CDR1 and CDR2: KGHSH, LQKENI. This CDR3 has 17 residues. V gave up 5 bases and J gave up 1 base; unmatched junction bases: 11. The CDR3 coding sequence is TGTGCCAGCTCAAGTACTAGCGGCGCCGACGGCACAGATACGCAGTATTTT. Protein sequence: CASSSTSGADGTDTQYF.